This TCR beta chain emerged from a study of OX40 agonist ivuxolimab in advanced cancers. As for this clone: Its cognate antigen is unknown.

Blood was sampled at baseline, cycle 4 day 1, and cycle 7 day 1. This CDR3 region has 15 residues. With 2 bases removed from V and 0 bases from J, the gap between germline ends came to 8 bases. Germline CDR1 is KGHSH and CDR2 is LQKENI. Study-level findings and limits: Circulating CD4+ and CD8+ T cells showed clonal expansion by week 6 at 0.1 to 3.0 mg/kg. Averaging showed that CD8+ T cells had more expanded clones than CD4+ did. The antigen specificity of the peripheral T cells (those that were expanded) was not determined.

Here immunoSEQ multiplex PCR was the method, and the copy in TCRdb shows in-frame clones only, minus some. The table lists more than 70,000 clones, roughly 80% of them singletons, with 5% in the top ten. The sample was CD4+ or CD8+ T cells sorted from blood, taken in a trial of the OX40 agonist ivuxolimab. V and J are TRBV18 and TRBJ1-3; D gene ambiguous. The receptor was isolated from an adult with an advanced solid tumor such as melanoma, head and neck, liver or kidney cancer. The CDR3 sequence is CASSPGDYSGNTIYF. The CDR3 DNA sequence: TGTGCCAGCTCACCAGGGGATTACTCTGGAAACACCATATATTTT.